This T cell receptor beta chain was found in a study of T cells in Graves' hyperthyroidism and ophthalmopathy. Study as a whole: Before any treatment, at initial diagnosis, peripheral blood was collected.

Study-level results: The model foresaw ophthalmopathy a median around seven months prior to onset.

The CDR3 consists of 15 residues. Between the trimmed V and J ends, which lost 3 bases and 0 bases, there was a span of 9 bases. The V gene's germline CDR1 is KGHSH and CDR2 LQKENI. This clonotype showed up many times. As yet, its antigen is unknown. Hyperthyroidism in the patients, aged 18 to 65, was newly diagnosed and under 2 months in duration. RNA transcripts provided the source from which TCR beta CDR3 regions were amplified. The HTBI primer set served for first-round RT-PCR of the TCR CDR3. TCRdb called the multiplex PCR reads again in MiXCR, with one record for every CDR3 protein. The top ten clones hold over 8.5% of a sample with about 360,000 distinct CDR3 sequences, over 10% of them seen once.

The sequenced sample consisted of blood. The sequence was obtained from a woman younger than 30 with Graves' hyperthyroidism. The rearrangement uses TRBV18 and TRBJ2-1; D not certain. The CDR3 nucleotides are TGTGCCAGCTCACCGTCCCAGATCTCCTACAATGAGCAGTTCTTC. Residues: CASSPSQISYNEQFF.